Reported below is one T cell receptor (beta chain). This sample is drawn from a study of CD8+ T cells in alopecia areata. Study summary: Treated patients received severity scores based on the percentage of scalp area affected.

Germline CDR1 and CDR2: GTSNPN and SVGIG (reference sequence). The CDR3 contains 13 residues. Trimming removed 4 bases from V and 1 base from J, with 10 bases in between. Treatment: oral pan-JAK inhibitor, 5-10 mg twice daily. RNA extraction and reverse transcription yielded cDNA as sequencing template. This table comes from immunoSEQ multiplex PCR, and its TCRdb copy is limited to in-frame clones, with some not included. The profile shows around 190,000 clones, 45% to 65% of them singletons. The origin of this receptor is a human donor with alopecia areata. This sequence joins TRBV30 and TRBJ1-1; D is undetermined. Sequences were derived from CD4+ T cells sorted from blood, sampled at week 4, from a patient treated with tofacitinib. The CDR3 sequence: CAWIQDGNTEAFF. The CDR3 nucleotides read TGTGCCTGGATCCAGGACGGGAACACTGAAGCTTTCTTT.